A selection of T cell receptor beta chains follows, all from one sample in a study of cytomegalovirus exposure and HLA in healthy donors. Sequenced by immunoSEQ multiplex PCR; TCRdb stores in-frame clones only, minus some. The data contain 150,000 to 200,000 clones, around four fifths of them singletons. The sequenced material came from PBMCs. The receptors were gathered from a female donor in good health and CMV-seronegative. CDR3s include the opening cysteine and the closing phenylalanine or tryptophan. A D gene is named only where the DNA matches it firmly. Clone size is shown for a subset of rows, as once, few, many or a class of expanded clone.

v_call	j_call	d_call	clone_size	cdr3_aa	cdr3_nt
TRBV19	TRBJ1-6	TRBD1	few	CASSAAGTDYVSSYNSPLHF	TGTGCCAGTAGTGCCGCCGGGACAGACTATGTTAGCTCCTATAATTCACCCCTCCACTTT
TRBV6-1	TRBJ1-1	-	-	CASKGLGNTEAFF	TGTGCCAGCAAGGGACTGGGGAACACTGAAGCTTTCTTT
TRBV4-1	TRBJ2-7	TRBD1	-	CASSPGQGGYEQYF	TGCGCCAGCAGCCCCGGACAGGGCGGGTACGAGCAGTACTTC
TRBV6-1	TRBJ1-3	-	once	CASSEQGSTIYF	TGTGCCAGCAGTGAACAGGGCAGCACCATATATTTT
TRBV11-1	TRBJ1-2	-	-	CASSLDWADPNYGYTF	TGTGCCAGCAGCTTAGACTGGGCCGATCCGAATTATGGCTACACCTTC
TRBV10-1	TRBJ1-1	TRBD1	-	CASSETSGGSTEAFF	TGCGCCAGCAGTGAGACGTCAGGGGGAAGCACTGAAGCTTTCTTT
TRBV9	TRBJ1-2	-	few	CASSVAGRDVGGYTF	TGTGCCAGCAGCGTAGCTGGCAGGGATGTGGGTGGCTACACCTTC
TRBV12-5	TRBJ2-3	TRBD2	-	CASGLTSGAPDTQYF	TGTGCTAGTGGTTTGACTAGCGGGGCTCCAGATACGCAGTATTTT
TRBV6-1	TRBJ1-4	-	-	CASSEYRGAGEKLFF	TGTGCCAGCAGTGAATATCGGGGGGCGGGCGAAAAACTGTTTTTT
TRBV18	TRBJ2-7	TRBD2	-	CASSPRAGDEQYF	TGTGCCAGCTCACCCAGGGCGGGGGACGAGCAGTACTTC
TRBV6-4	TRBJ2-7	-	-	CASSDQAGNEQYF	TGTGCCAGCAGTGACCAGGCAGGGAACGAGCAGTACTTC
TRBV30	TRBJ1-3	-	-	CAWSVSISGNTIYF	TGTGCCTGGAGTGTGAGCATTAGTGGAAACACCATATATTTT
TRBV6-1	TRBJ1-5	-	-	CASSTAQVSNQPQHF	TGTGCCAGCAGTACCGCACAGGTTAGCAATCAGCCCCAGCATTTT
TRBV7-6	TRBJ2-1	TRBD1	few	CASSLRSGGSYNEQFF	TGTGCCAGCAGCTTAAGGTCAGGGGGCTCCTACAATGAGCAGTTCTTC
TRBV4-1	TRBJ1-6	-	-	CASSLIPGGNSPLHF	TGCGCCAGCAGCCTGATCCCCGGGGGTAATTCACCCCTCCACTTT
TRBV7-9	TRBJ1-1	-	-	CASSLGHDGNTEAFF	TGTGCCAGCAGCTTAGGACATGACGGGAACACTGAAGCTTTCTTT
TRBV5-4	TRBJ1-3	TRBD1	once	CASSLGQGEKYPGNTIYF	TGTGCCAGCAGCTTGGGACAGGGGGAGAAGTATCCCGGAAACACCATATATTTT
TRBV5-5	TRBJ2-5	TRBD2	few	CASSPGLPRETQYF	TGTGCCAGCAGCCCGGGACTACCCAGGGAGACCCAGTACTTC
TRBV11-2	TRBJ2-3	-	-	CASSLAGAGTDTQYF	TGTGCCAGCAGCTTAGCGGGTGCGGGCACAGATACGCAGTATTTT
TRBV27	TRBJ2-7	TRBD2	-	CASSLSGTSGSYEQYF	TGTGCCAGCAGTTTATCTGGGACTAGCGGCTCCTACGAGCAGTACTTC
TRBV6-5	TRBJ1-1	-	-	CASSYEGNTEAFF	TGTGCCAGCAGTTACGAGGGAAACACTGAAGCTTTCTTT
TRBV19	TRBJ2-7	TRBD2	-	CASRTGGGEQYF	TGTGCCAGTAGAACGGGAGGGGGCGAGCAGTACTTC
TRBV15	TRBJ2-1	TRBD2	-	CATSGRGRARNEQFF	TGTGCCACCAGCGGGCGCGGGAGGGCCCGCAATGAGCAGTTCTTC
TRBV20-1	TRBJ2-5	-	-	CSSGLGGTQYF	TGCAGTAGCGGTTTGGGCGGGACCCAGTACTTC
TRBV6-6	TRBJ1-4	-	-	CASSYRGTNEKLFF	TGTGCCAGCAGTTACAGGGGCACTAATGAAAAACTGTTTTTT
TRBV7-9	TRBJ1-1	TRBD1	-	CSSATGEKAFF	TGTTCCAGCGCGACAGGGGAGAAGGCTTTCTTT
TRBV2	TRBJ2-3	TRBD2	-	CASRAGTSGRDTQYF	TGTGCCAGCAGGGCAGGGACTAGCGGGAGAGATACGCAGTATTTT
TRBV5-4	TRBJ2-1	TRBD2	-	CASSLPSGREREQFF	TGTGCCAGCAGCTTGCCTAGCGGGAGGGAACGTGAGCAGTTCTTC
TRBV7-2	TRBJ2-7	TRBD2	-	CASSLGGGSSYEQYF	TGTGCCAGCAGCTTGGGCGGGGGGAGCTCCTACGAGCAGTACTTC
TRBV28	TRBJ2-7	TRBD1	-	CASSSTGDPLPYEQYF	TGTGCCAGCAGTTCCACAGGGGACCCACTACCCTACGAGCAGTACTTC
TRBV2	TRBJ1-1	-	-	CASRSWAVSGTEAFF	TGTGCCAGCAGGTCGTGGGCCGTCTCCGGCACTGAAGCTTTCTTT
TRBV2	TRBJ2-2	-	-	CASSLASRGSGELFF	TGTGCCAGCAGTCTAGCGTCGAGAGGTTCCGGGGAGCTGTTTTTT
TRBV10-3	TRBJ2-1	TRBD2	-	CAIARSGTSDTNEQFF	TGTGCCATCGCTCGGTCCGGAACTAGCGATACCAATGAGCAGTTCTTC
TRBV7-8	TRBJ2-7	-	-	CASSLGQDLDEQYF	TGTGCCAGCAGCTTAGGTCAGGACTTGGACGAGCAGTACTTC
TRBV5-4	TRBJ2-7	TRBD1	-	CASSTLTGSDEQYF	TGTGCCAGCAGCACACTGACAGGGTCGGACGAGCAGTACTTC
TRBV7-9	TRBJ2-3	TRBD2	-	CASSLAGGIPDTQYF	TGTGCCAGCAGCTTAGCGGGGGGGATCCCAGATACGCAGTATTTT
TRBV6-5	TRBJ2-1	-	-	CASSRGFGEQFF	TGTGCCAGCAGCCGGGGGTTTGGTGAGCAGTTCTTC
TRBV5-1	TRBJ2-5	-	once	CASSPGGPQIGEQYF	TGCGCCAGCAGCCCCGGGGGGCCCCAAATCGGAGAGCAGTACTTC
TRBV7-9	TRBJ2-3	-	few	CASSLVQYTDTQYF	TGTGCCAGCAGCTTAGTTCAGTACACAGATACGCAGTATTTT
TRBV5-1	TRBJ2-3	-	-	CASSADNPSTDTQYF	TGCGCCAGCAGCGCGGACAACCCCAGCACAGATACGCAGTATTTT
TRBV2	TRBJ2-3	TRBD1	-	CASSGQGVPTDTQYF	TGTGCCAGCAGCGGGCAGGGGGTTCCCACAGATACGCAGTATTTT
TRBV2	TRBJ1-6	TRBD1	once	CASSGRGRGSPLHF	TGTGCCAGCAGTGGGAGGGGGCGAGGTTCACCCCTCCACTTT
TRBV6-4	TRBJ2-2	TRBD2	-	CASSYTSGMNTGELFF	TGTGCCAGCAGTTATACTAGCGGGATGAACACCGGGGAGCTGTTTTTT
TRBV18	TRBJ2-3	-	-	CASSPTRGGIDTQYF	TGTGCCAGCTCACCTACAAGAGGCGGGATAGATACGCAGTATTTT
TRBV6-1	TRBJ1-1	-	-	CATESTEIEAFF	TGTGCCACAGAATCGACGGAGATTGAAGCTTTCTTT
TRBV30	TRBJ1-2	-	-	CAWSRGYGYTF	TGTGCCTGGAGCAGGGGCTATGGCTACACCTTC
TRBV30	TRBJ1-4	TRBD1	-	CAWSGDRGSNEKLFF	TGTGCCTGGAGTGGGGACAGGGGAAGTAATGAAAAACTGTTTTTT
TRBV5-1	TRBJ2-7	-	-	CASSRDIYEQYF	TGCGCCAGCAGCCGGGACATCTACGAGCAGTACTTC
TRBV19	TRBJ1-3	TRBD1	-	CASSLDRAGNTIYF	TGTGCCAGTAGCCTTGACAGGGCTGGAAACACCATATATTTT
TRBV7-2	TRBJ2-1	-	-	CASSLTDSLLGNEQFF	TGTGCCAGCAGCTTAACAGACAGCCTCCTGGGGAATGAGCAGTTCTTC
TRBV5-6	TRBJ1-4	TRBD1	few	CASSLASGTGPEKLFF	TGTGCCAGCAGCTTGGCCTCCGGGACAGGGCCTGAAAAACTGTTTTTT
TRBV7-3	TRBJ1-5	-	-	CASSRDNNQPQHF	TGTGCCAGCAGCCGGGACAACAATCAGCCCCAGCATTTT
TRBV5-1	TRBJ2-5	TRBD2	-	CASSFSGGPQETQYF	TGCGCCAGCAGTTTTAGCGGGGGGCCCCAAGAGACCCAGTACTTC
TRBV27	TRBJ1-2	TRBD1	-	CASSPIGQGSHYGYTF	TGTGCCAGCAGTCCCATCGGACAGGGTAGTCACTATGGCTACACCTTC